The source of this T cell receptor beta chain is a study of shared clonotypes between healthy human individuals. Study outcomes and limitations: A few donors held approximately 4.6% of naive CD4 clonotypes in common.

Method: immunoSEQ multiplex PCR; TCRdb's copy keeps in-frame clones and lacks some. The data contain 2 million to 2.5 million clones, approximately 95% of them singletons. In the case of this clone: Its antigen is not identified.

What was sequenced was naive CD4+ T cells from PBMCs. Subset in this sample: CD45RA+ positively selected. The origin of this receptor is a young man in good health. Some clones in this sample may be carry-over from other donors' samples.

Here the CDR3 reads CASSFGHGNQPQHF. In DNA form, the CDR3 reads TGTGCCAGCAGCTTCGGACACGGCAATCAGCCCCAGCATTTT. The rearrangement uses TRBV5-8 and TRBJ1-5; a weak D match, TRBD1 (5 bases). V shed 2 bases and J shed 2 bases, with 8 bases lying between them. Germline values: CDR1 SGHTS, CDR2 YDEGEE. This CDR3 spans 14 amino acids.